Following are 23 T cell receptor beta chains from one sample sequenced in a study of T-cell memory formation after mild COVID-19. TCRdb used MiXCR to reprocess the 5' RACE reads, holding one entry per CDR3 protein. Found here are 85,000 to 130,000 distinct CDR3 sequences, 9.5% to 15% of them singletons; the top ten hold about 27%. Sequenced: PBMCs or a T cell subset sorted from them (not recorded which). Source of these receptors: an adult woman who had mild COVID-19 (a few samples of this study predate the infection). Cell type and time point are not known.

V is TRBV5-6 and J is TRBJ2-7; D might be TRBD1 (5 bases). This CDR3 is 14 amino acids long. In germline, CDR1 is SGHDT, CDR2 YYEEEE. Deletions cut 0 bases from V and 3 bases from J, with 10 bases between. The CDR3 here is CASSLAGLFYEQYF. The CDR3 DNA follows: TGTGCCAGCAGCTTGGCAGGGCTCTTCTACGAGCAGTACTTC.

The rearrangement uses TRBV2 and TRBJ2-1; TRBD2 matches at 12 bases. V lost 4 bases and J lost 4; bases outside the gene matches: 5. This CDR3 spans 16 amino acids. Germline CDR1 and CDR2: SNHLY and FYNNEI. This chain's CDR3 is CASSAGTSGWYNEQFF. The CDR3 coding sequence is TGTGCCAGCAGTGCCGGGACTAGCGGGTGGTACAATGAGCAGTTCTTC.

The CDR3 coding sequence is TGTGCCAGCAGCGATTGGGACTCCCTTAACTACGAGCAGTACTTC. As protein: CASSDWDSLNYEQYF. This rearrangement joins TRBV7-9 to TRBJ2-7; D is possibly TRBD2 (6 bases). Between the trimmed V and J ends, which lost 5 bases and 3 bases, there was a span of 17 bases. CDR1 and CDR2 (germline): SEHNR, FQNEAQ (reference sequence). There are 15 residues in the CDR3.

This clonotype was detected ten times or more. This chain uses TRBV11-2 with TRBJ2-2; either TRBD1 or TRBD2 may fit D (5 bases each). V dropped 4 bases and J dropped 6 bases, with 12 bases sitting between them. Germline assignment: CDR1 SGHAT and CDR2 FQNNGV. The CDR3 is made up of 14 amino acids. The CDR3 sequence: CASSSGTGAGELFF. DNA for the CDR3: TGTGCCAGCAGCTCTGGGACCGGGGCCGGGGAGCTGTTTTTT.

In its sample, this clonotype was seen a few times. This chain uses TRBV7-9 with TRBJ2-7; TRBD1 matches at 7 bases. The CDR3 sequence is 15 residues long. Germline assignment: CDR1 SEHNR and CDR2 FQNEAQ (reference sequence). V lost 5 bases and J lost 4; bases outside the gene matches: 11. The CDR3 DNA reads as TGTGCCAGCAGCGGAACGACAGGGAGTTCGTACGAGCAGTACTTC. Translation: CASSGTTGSSYEQYF.

This clonotype was counted only a few times. V usage is TRBV4-2 and J usage is TRBJ1-4, with a weak D call TRBD1 (6 bases). CDR1 is LGHNA and CDR2 is YNFKEQ in the germline V gene. The CDR3 consists of 17 residues. Trimming shortened V by 0 bases and J by 5 bases, and 16 bases separated the two germline ends. CDR3 protein: CASSQDGAGGENEKLFF. CDR3 nucleotide sequence: TGTGCCAGCAGCCAAGATGGCGCGGGGGGCGAGAATGAAAAACTGTTTTTT.

The chain recombines TRBV7-6 with TRBJ2-1; 7 nucleotides align to TRBD1. Per germline, CDR1 SGHVS and CDR2 FNYEAQ. The V gene end was trimmed by 5 bases and the J gene end by 0 bases; junction bases not matched to a gene: 7. CDR3 length: 16 residues. CDR3 sequence (DNA): TGTGCCAGCAGCCCTGGGACAGATAGCTCCTACAATGAGCAGTTCTTC. Translated, it gives CASSPGTDSSYNEQFF.

This clonotype has only a few counts. V gene TRBV5-4 combines with J gene TRBJ2-3, with D uncertain. Trimming took off 4 bases at V and 6 bases at J, with 9 bases between the two ends. This CDR3 has 12 residues. Per germline, CDR1 SGHNT and CDR2 YYREEE (reference sequence). Here the CDR3 DNA reads TGTGCCAGCAGCGCAAGGGCGGATACGCAGTATTTT. It codes for CASSARADTQYF.

The table lists this clonotype with a few counts. CDR3 in DNA: TGTGCCAGCAGCGCGGGCACAGGGGGCGCGAGCAATGAGCAGTTCTTC. Translating gives CASSAGTGGASNEQFF. The chain recombines TRBV9 with TRBJ2-1; the match to TRBD1 covers 9 bases. The germline gives CDR1 SGDLS, CDR2 YYNGEE. The CDR3 contains 16 residues. The V gene end was trimmed by 3 bases and the J gene end by 6 bases; junction bases not matched to a gene: 10. The variable domain in full, with the rest retrieved from reference TRBV9 and TRBJ2-1, is DSGVTQTPKHLITATGQRVTLRCSPRSGDLSVYWYQQSLDQGLQFLIQYYNGEERAKGNILERFSAQQFPDLHSELNLSSLELGDSALYFCASSAGTGGASNEQFFGPGTRLTVL.

This clonotype showed up just a few times. The chain couples TRBV25-1 to TRBJ2-7, with TRBD2 identical over 14 bases. CDR3 length: 15 amino acids. The germline gives CDR1 MGHDK, CDR2 SYGVNS. V lost 4 bases to trimming and J lost 4 bases; unmatched junction nucleotides: 3. The CDR3 spells CASSGTSGRYYEQYF. DNA for the CDR3: TGTGCCAGCAGTGGGACTAGCGGGAGGTATTACGAGCAGTACTTC.

V and J are TRBV4-2 and TRBJ2-1; TRBD1 or TRBD2 may be the D gene (5 bases each). The CDR3 sequence is 16 residues long. Germline V gene lookup returns CDR1 LGHNA and CDR2 YNFKEQ. V was shortened by 0 bases and J by 7 bases, with 16 bases between the two germline ends. The CDR3 spells CASSQDFGTPGNEQFF. CDR3 sequence (DNA): TGTGCCAGCAGCCAAGATTTCGGGACCCCGGGGAATGAGCAGTTCTTC.

The table lists this clonotype with a few counts. The J gene is TRBJ2-7, the V gene TRBV28; 8 bases are a match to TRBD1. The CDR3 totals 15 residues. The germline CDR1 and CDR2 sequences are MDHEN and SYDVKM. J gave up 4 bases and V 6 bases, and 11 bases lay outside the gene matches. This chain's CDR3 is CASSFPGQGSYEQYF. Written as DNA, the CDR3 is TGTGCCAGCAGCTTCCCAGGACAGGGTTCGTACGAGCAGTACTTC.

The rearrangement uses TRBV5-5 and TRBJ2-2; D is ambiguous. This CDR3 comprises 14 residues. Trimming cost V 0 bases and J 0 bases, with 3 bases left between them. Germline loops: CDR1 SGHKS, CDR2 YYEKEE (reference sequence). This CDR3 is CASSLAPNTGELFF. The CDR3 DNA follows: TGTGCCAGCAGCTTGGCTCCGAACACCGGGGAGCTGTTTTTT.

The chain recombines TRBV29-1 with TRBJ2-7; perhaps TRBD2 as D (5 bases). The V gene lost 3 bases and the J gene lost 7 bases, with 16 bases spanning the gap. The CDR3 spans 13 residues. The V gene's germline CDR1 is SQVTM and CDR2 ANQGSEA. CDR3 DNA sequence: TGCAGCGTTGAGGTGGGAGCAGCCGATGAGCAGTACTTC. Translating gives CSVEVGAADEQYF.

This clonotype has more than one count but fewer than ten. The chain has TRBV7-6 and TRBJ2-1; 10 bases match TRBD1. CDR3 length equals 15 residues. Germline trimming cut 0 bases from V and 9 bases from J; bases unmatched to any gene: 5. The V gene's germline CDR1 is SGHVS and CDR2 FNYEAQ. The CDR3 spells CASSLAPGTGVEQFF. Here the CDR3 DNA reads TGTGCCAGCAGCTTAGCACCCGGGACAGGGGTTGAGCAGTTCTTC.

V is TRBV20-1 and J is TRBJ2-7, with 7 bases lining up with TRBD2. Trimming removed 3 bases from V and 3 bases from J; junction bases left unmatched: 14. This CDR3 has 16 residues. The V gene's germline CDR1 is DFQATT and CDR2 SNEGSKA (reference sequence). CDR3 nucleotides: TGCAGTGCTAGCCCACGTCTAGCGGCTCTTTACTACGAGCAGTACTTC. Protein: CSASPRLAALYYEQYF.

Many counts were recorded for this clonotype. J is TRBJ2-1 and V is TRBV4-2; TRBD1 aligns across 11 bases. CDR1 and CDR2 (germline): LGHNA, YNFKEQ. J gave up 3 bases and V 0 bases, and 1 base lay outside the gene matches. This CDR3 is 16 amino acids long. The CDR3 spells CASSQDGTGGYNEQFF. As DNA, the CDR3 is TGTGCCAGCAGCCAAGATGGGACAGGGGGCTACAATGAGCAGTTCTTC.

This clonotype was observed a handful of times. V gene TRBV7-8 combines with J gene TRBJ2-1, with 14 nucleotides matching TRBD2. J was trimmed by 4 bases and V by 7 bases; bases with no gene match: 12. This CDR3 comprises 18 residues. Germline V gene data show CDR1 as SGHVS and CDR2 as FQNEAQ. CDR3: CASIGLAGGPRGYNEQFF. As DNA, the CDR3 is TGTGCCAGCATAGGACTAGCGGGGGGCCCTCGGGGGTACAATGAGCAGTTCTTC.

This clonotype was seen more than once but under ten times. The chain links TRBV7-2 to TRBJ2-1; unclear D gene. V gave up 5 bases and J gave up 12 bases, with 11 bases separating them. CDR1 and CDR2 (germline): SGHTA, FQGNSA. The CDR3 loop spans 11 amino acids. CDR3 region: CASSTDPWQFF. CDR3 DNA: TGTGCCAGCAGCACAGACCCGTGGCAGTTCTTC.

The V gene is TRBV7-9, the J gene TRBJ2-3; 8 nucleotides agree with TRBD2. The CDR3 is made up of 14 amino acids. V lost 5 bases and J lost 6; bases outside the gene matches: 7. The germline V gene has CDR1 SEHNR and CDR2 FQNEAQ (reference sequence). Here the CDR3 DNA reads TGTGCCAGCAGCCCTAGCGGGCGGGGGGATACGCAGTATTTT. Residues: CASSPSGRGDTQYF. Full variable domain (outside the CDR3, taken from reference TRBV7-9 and TRBJ2-3): DTGVSQNPRHKITKRGQNVTFRCDPISEHNRLYWYRQTLGQGPEFLTYFQNEAQLEKSRLLSDRFSAERPKGSFSTLEIQRTEQGDSAMYLCASSPSGRGDTQYFGPGTRLTVL.

This clonotype was seen a few times. This sequence joins TRBV7-9 and TRBJ2-7; the match to TRBD1 covers 10 bases. Germline V gene lookup returns CDR1 SEHNR and CDR2 FQNEAQ (reference sequence). This CDR3 spans 14 amino acids. Losses at the gene ends were 5 bases for V and 6 bases for J; bases not matched to a gene: 7. Here the CDR3 DNA reads TGTGCCAGCAGCGTCGGGACAGGGGAAGGCGAGCAGTACTTC. Translated, it gives CASSVGTGEGEQYF.

This clonotype was found a few times. The chain couples TRBV25-1 to TRBJ1-5, with D unclear. This CDR3 is built from 13 residues. The germline V gene encodes CDR1 MGHDK and CDR2 SYGVNS. V lost 8 bases, J lost 0 bases, and 8 bases lay in between. CDR3 region: CASRGGSNQPQHF. The CDR3 nucleotides read TGTGCCAGCCGTGGCGGTAGCAATCAGCCCCAGCATTTT.

This clonotype was seen repeatedly, ten times or more. The V call is TRBV12-3 or TRBV12-4, the J call TRBJ1-2, with 8 bases fitting TRBD1. V lost 5 bases, J lost 4 bases, and 3 bases stayed unmatched. The CDR3 runs to 13 residues. CDR3 residues: CASSPGGGYGYTF. Here the CDR3 DNA reads TGTGCCAGCAGTCCAGGGGGCGGCTATGGCTACACCTTC.